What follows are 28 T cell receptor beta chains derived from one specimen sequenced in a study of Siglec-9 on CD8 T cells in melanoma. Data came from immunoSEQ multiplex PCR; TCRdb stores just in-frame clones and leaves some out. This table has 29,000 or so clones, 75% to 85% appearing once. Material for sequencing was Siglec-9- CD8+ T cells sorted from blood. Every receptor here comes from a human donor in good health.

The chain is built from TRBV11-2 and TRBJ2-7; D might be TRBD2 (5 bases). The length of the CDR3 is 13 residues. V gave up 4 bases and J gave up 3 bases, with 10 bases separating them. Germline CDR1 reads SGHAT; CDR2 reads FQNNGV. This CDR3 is CASSSRTDYEQYF. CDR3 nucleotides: TGTGCCAGCAGCTCCCGGACTGACTACGAGCAGTACTTC.

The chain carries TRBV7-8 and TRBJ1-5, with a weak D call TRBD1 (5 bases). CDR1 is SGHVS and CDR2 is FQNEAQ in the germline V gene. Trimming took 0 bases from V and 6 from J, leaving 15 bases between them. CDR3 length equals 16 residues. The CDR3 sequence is CASSLALPGDGQPQHF. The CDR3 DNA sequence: TGTGCCAGCAGCTTAGCGCTGCCGGGGGATGGTCAGCCCCAGCATTTT.

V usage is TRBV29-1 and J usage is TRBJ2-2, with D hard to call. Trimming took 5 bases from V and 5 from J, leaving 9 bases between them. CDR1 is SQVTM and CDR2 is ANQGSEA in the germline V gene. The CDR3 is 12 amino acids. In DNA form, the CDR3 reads TGCAGCGTTTTCGAAACAACCGGGGAGCTGTTTTTT. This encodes CSVFETTGELFF.

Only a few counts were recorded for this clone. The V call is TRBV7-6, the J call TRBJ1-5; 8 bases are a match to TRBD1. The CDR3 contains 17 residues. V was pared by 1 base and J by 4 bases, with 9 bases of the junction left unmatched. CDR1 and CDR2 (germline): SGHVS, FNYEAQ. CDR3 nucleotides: TGTGCCAGCAGCTTAGTGCCCGGGACAGGTCTGAATCAGCCCCAGCATTTT. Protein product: CASSLVPGTGLNQPQHF.

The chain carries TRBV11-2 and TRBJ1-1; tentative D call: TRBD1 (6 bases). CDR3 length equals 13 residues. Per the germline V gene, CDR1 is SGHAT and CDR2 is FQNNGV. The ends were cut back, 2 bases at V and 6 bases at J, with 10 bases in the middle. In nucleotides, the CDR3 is TGTGCCAGCAGCTTATACAGGGAGGCTGAAGCTTTCTTT. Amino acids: CASSLYREAEAFF.

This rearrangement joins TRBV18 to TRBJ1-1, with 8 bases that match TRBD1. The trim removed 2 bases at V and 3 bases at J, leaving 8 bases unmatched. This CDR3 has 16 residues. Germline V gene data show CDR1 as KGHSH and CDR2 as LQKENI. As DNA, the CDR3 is TGTGCCAGCTCACCAGGGTCCAGGGGGCGAGACACTGAAGCTTTCTTT. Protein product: CASSPGSRGRDTEAFF.

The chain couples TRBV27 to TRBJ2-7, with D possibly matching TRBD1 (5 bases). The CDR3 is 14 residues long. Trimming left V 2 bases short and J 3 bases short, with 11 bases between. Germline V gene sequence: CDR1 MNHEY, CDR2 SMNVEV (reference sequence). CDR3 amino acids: CASSLATQGYEQYF. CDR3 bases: TGTGCCAGCAGTTTAGCTACTCAGGGCTACGAGCAGTACTTC.

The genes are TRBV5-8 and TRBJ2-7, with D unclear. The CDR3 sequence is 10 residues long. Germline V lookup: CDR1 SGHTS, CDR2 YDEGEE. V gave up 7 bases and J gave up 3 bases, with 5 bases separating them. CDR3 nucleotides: TGTGCCAGCCCCTACTACGAGCAGTACTTC. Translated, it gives CASPYYEQYF.

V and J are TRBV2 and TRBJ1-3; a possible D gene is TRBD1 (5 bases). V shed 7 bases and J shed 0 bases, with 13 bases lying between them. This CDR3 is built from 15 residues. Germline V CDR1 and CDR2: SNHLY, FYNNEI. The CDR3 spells CASTQGTDSGNTIYF. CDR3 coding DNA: TGTGCCAGCACCCAGGGCACCGACTCTGGAAACACCATATATTTT.

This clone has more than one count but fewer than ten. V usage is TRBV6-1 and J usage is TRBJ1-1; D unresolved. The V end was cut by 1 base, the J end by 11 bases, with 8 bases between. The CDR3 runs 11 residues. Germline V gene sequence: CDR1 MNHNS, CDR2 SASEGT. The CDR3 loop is CASSEGTGAFF. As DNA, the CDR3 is TGTGCCAGCAGTGAAGGAACGGGGGCTTTCTTT.

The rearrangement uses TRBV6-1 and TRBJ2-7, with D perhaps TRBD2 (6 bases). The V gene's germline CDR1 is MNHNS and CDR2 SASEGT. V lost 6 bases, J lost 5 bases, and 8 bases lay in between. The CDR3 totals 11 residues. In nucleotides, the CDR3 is TGTGCCAGCAGACTAGCAGACGAGCAGTACGTC. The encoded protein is CASRLADEQYV.

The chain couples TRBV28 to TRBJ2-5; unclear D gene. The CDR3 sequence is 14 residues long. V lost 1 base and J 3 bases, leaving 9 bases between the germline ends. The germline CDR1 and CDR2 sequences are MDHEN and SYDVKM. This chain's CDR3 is CASSLLPGEETQYF. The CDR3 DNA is TGTGCCAGCAGTTTATTACCAGGTGAAGAGACCCAGTACTTC.

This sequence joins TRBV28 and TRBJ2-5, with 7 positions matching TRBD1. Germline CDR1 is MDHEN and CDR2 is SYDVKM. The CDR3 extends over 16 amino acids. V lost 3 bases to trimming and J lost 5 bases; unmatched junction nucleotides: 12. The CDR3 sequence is CASSFWVKGARETQYF. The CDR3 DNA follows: TGTGCCAGCAGTTTTTGGGTTAAGGGGGCTCGGGAGACCCAGTACTTC.

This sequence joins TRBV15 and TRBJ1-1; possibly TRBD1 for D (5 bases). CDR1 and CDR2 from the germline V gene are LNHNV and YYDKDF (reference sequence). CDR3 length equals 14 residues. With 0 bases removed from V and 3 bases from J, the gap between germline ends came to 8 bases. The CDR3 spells CATSRDRGDTEAFF. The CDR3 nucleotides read TGTGCCACCAGCAGAGATCGAGGGGACACTGAAGCTTTCTTT.

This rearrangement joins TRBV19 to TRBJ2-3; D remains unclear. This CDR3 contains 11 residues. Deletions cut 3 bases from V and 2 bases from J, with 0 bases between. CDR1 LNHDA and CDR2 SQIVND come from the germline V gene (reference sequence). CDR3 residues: CASSITDTQYF. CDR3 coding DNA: TGTGCCAGTAGTATCACAGATACGCAGTATTTT. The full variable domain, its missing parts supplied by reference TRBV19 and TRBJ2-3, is DGGITQSPKYLFRKEGQNVTLSCEQNLNHDAMYWYRQDPGQGLRLIYYSQIVNDFQKGDIAEGYSVSREKKESFPLTVTSAQKNPTAFYLCASSITDTQYFGPGTRLTVL.

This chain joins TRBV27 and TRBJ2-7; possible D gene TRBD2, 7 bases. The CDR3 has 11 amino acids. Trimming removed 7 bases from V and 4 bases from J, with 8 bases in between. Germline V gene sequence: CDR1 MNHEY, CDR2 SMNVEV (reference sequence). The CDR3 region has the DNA TGTGCCAGCAAGGGGGGGTACGAGCAGTACTTC. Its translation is CASKGGYEQYF.

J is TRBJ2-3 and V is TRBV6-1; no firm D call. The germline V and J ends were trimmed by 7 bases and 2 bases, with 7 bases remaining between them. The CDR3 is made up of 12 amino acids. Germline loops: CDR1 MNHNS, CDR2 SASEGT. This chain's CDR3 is CASTHYTDTQYF. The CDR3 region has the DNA TGTGCCAGCACGCACTACACAGATACGCAGTATTTT.

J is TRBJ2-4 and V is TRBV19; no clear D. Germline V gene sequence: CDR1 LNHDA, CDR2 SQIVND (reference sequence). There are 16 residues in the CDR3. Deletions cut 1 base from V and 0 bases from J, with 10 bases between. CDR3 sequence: CASSIGQILAKNIQYF. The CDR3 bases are TGTGCCAGTAGTATAGGTCAGATACTAGCCAAAAACATTCAGTACTTC. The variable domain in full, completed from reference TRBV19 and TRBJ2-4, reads DGGITQSPKYLFRKEGQNVTLSCEQNLNHDAMYWYRQDPGQGLRLIYYSQIVNDFQKGDIAEGYSVSREKKESFPLTVTSAQKNPTAFYLCASSIGQILAKNIQYFGAGTRLSVL.

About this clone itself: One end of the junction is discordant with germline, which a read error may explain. DNA of the CDR3: TGTGCCAGCAGCCTAGGGGGCTCGGGATCACCCCTCCACTTT. Translating it yields CASSLGGSGSPLHF. The genes are TRBV13 and TRBJ1-6; 7 nucleotides agree with TRBD1. This CDR3 comprises 14 residues. Germline V lookup: CDR1 PRHDT, CDR2 FYEKMQ (reference sequence).

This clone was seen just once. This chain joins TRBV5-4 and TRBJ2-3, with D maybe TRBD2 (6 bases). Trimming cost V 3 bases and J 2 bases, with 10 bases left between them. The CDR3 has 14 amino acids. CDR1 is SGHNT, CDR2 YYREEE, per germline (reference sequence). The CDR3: CASSSGLDTDTQYF. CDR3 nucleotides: TGTGCCAGCAGCTCGGGACTGGACACAGATACGCAGTATTTT.

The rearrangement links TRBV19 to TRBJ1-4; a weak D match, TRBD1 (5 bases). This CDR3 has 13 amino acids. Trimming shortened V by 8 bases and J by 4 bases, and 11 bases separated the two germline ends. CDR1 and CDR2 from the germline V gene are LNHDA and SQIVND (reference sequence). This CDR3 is CASDDRYNEKLFF. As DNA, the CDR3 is TGTGCCAGTGATGACAGATATAATGAAAAACTGTTTTTT.

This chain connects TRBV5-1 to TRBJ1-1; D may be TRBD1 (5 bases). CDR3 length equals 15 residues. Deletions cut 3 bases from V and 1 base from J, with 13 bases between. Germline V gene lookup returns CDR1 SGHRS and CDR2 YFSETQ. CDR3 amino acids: CASSWNRQQNTEAFF. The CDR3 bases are TGCGCCAGCAGCTGGAACAGACAGCAGAACACTGAAGCTTTCTTT.

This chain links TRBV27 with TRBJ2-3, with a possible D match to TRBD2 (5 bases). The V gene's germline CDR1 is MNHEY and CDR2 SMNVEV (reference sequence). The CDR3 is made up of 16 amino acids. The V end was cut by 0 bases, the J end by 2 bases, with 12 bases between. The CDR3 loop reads CASSLSGGPFTDTQYF. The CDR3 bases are TGTGCCAGCAGTTTATCGGGCGGGCCTTTCACAGATACGCAGTATTTT.

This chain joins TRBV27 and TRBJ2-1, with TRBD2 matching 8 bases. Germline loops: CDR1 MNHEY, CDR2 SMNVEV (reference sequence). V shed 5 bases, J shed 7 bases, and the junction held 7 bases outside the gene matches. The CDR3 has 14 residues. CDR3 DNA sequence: TGTGCCAGCAGTCTCCAAGCGGGGGAGAATGAGCAGTTCTTC. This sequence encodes CASSLQAGENEQFF.

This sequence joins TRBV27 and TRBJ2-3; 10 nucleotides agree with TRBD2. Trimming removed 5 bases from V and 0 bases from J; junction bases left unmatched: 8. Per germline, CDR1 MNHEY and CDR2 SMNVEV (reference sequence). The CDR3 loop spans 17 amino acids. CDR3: CASSLNRLAGSTDTQYF. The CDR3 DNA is TGTGCCAGCAGTCTAAATAGACTAGCGGGTAGCACAGATACGCAGTATTTT.

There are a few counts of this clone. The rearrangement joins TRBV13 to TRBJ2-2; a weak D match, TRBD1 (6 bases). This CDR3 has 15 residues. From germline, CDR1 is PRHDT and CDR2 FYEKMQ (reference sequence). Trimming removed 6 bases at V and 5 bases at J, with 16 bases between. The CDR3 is CASRLTKQGTGELFF. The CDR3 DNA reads TGTGCCAGCAGACTAACCAAGCAGGGGACCGGGGAGCTGTTTTTT. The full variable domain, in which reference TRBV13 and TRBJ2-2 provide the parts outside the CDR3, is AAGVIQSPRHLIKEKRETATLKCYPIPRHDTVYWYQQGPGQDPQFLISFYEKMQSDKGSIPDRFSAQQFSDYHSELNMSSLELGDSALYFCASRLTKQGTGELFFGEGSRLTVL.

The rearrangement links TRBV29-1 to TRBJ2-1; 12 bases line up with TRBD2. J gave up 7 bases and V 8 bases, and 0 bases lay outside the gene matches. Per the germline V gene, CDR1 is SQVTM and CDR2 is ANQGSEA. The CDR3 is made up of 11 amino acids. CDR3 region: CSTSGRNEQFF. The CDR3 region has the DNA TGCAGCACTAGCGGGAGGAATGAGCAGTTCTTC.

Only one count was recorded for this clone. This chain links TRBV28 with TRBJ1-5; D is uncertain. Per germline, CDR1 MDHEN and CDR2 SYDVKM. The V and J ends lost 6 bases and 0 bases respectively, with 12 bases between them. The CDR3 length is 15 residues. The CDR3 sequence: CASSSPQHSNQPQHF. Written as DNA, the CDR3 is TGTGCCAGCAGCTCCCCGCAGCATAGCAATCAGCCCCAGCATTTT.